This TCR beta chain was obtained from a study of response to subunit inactivated influenza vaccine. Study observations and caveats: The authors put forward the suggestion that each seasonal influenza vaccination may bring in only a limited number of new T cells.

The CDR3 runs to 17 residues. Looked up from germline, CDR1 is SGHRS and CDR2 is YFSETQ. With 0 bases clipped from V and 4 bases from J, the junction kept 11 bases outside the gene matches. TCRdb ran MiXCR on the RT-PCR reads and lists one entry per CDR3 protein. The sample lists around 520,000 distinct CDR3 sequences, over 9.5% occurring once. This clonotype was detected a few times. The antigen remains unidentified. This receptor was identified in a man aged 50 or older who received an inactivated influenza vaccine. The rearrangement joins TRBV5-1 to TRBJ2-7; 9 bases fit TRBD1. The sequences come from PBMCs from blood, collected on the day of vaccination. The CDR3 DNA reads as TGCGCCAGCAGCTTGGAATTTGGAGGGACAGGGATATACGAGCAGTACTTC. Residues: CASSLEFGGTGIYEQYF.